This TCR beta chain was observed in a study of beta chain features in type 1 diabetes. The CDR3 loop spans 17 amino acids. J gave up 5 bases and V 0 bases, and 7 bases lay outside the gene matches. CDR1 is ENHRY and CDR2 is SYGVKD in the germline V gene. The isolated RNA, all of it, was reverse transcribed, so expressed TCRB transcripts were what got sequenced. The table came from immunoSEQ multiplex PCR; TCRdb's copy has only in-frame clones and leaves some out. The table shows 900,000 or so clones, with about a sixth occurring only once. Turning to this clone: Its cognate antigen is unknown.

General study findings and limits: Compared to healthy donors, patients appeared to have naive, central memory and Treg TCRB repertoires that were more alike. Any PCR bias toward short templates would affect both groups alike.

The V and J genes are TRBV10-3 and TRBJ1-5, with 10 bases aligning to TRBD1. The sample comprised naive CD4+ T cells from blood. This TCR was recovered from a woman aged 18-29 years in good health. The CDR3 region has the DNA TGTGCCATCAGTGAGTCCTGGGGACAGGGGTTGGATCAGCCCCAGCATTTT. Translated, it gives CAISESWGQGLDQPQHF.